The clone carrying this T cell receptor (beta chain) was counted a single time. This CDR3 region has 13 residues. V was clipped by 6 bases and J by 2 bases, with 9 bases between them. Germline loops: CDR1 SGDLS, CDR2 YYNGEE. This entry comes from a study of cytomegalovirus exposure and HLA in healthy donors. PCR primers comprised 60 Vbeta and 13 Jbeta primers. TCRdb's table, derived via immunoSEQ multiplex PCR, lists solely in-frame clones and lacks some. This table holds 250,000 to 300,000 clones, 85% to 95% found once. The J gene is TRBJ1-3, the V gene TRBV9; maybe TRBD1 (5 bases). Sequenced sample: PBMCs. This receptor was obtained from a girl aged 2 to 10 in good health and CMV-seronegative. CDR3: CASMGGPGNTIYF. DNA of the CDR3: TGTGCCAGCATGGGGGGTCCTGGAAACACCATATATTTT.